The 27 T cell receptor beta chains below come from one sample, sequenced in a study of control samples from healthy donors and cancer patients (dated by TCRdb to the early 2020s). The library was generated by the immunoSEQ multiplex PCR assay. Here the immuneACCESS table is served through TCRdb, limited to in-frame sequences with V and J called. Missing clones are a known gap in these copies; in checked studies unresolved V genes cover under half, and the rest lacks a known reason. Within this sample are about 49,000 clones, with around 85% of them counted one time only. Clones ranked in the top ten supply roughly 2.8% of the sample. The sample consisted of PBMCs. All receptors come from a woman between 50 and 59 years old with lung cancer.

The rearrangement joins TRBV7-3 to TRBJ1-1, with 8 bases aligning to TRBD1. Looked up from germline, CDR1 is SGHTA and CDR2 is FQGTGA. Losses at the gene ends were 2 bases for V and 9 bases for J; bases not matched to a gene: 8. The CDR3 contains 14 residues. The DNA of the CDR3 is TGTGCCAGCAGCTTAGAGACAGGGGACCCCCAAGCTTTCTTT. It codes for CASSLETGDPQAFF.

The V gene is TRBV6-6, the J gene TRBJ1-1; D gene unclear. This CDR3 has 14 residues. The ends were cut back, 2 bases at V and 0 bases at J, with 7 bases in the middle. From germline, CDR1 is MNHNY and CDR2 SVGAGI (reference sequence). The CDR3 protein is CASSYRQVNTEAFF. For the CDR3, the DNA is TGTGCCAGCAGTTACAGGCAGGTGAACACTGAAGCTTTCTTT.

The rearrangement links TRBV3-1 (or the pseudogene TRBV3-2) to TRBJ1-2, with 10 bases matching TRBD1. V gave up 6 bases and J gave up 8 bases; unmatched junction bases: 12. Germline values: CDR1 LGHDT, CDR2 YNNKEL (reference sequence). This CDR3 has 15 residues. CDR3 coding DNA: TGTGCCAGCAGTCATAATAAAGACAGGGGGCTCGGCTACACCTTC. Protein: CASSHNKDRGLGYTF.

The J gene is TRBJ1-1, the V gene TRBV20-1, with a possible D match to TRBD1 (5 bases). CDR1 and CDR2 from the germline V gene are DFQATT and SNEGSKA (reference sequence). V was cut by 3 bases and J by 6 bases, with 14 bases left in between. The CDR3 is 13 amino acids. Here the CDR3 reads CSASTPGRAEAFF. The CDR3 region has the DNA TGCAGTGCTAGTACCCCGGGCAGGGCTGAAGCTTTCTTT.

This chain uses TRBV24-1 with TRBJ2-6; D is undetermined. V gave up 4 bases and J gave up 2 bases, with 5 bases separating them. This CDR3 region has 14 residues. Germline-derived CDR1 and CDR2 are KGHDR and SFDVKD. The CDR3 spells CATSDRTGANVLTF. The CDR3 bases are TGTGCCACCAGTGACCGGACTGGGGCCAACGTCCTGACTTTC.

The V gene is TRBV28, the J gene TRBJ1-2; tentative D call: TRBD1 (5 bases). V was trimmed by 6 bases and J by 8 bases, leaving 19 bases between them. Germline CDR1 MDHEN, CDR2 SYDVKM. The CDR3 sequence is 14 residues long. CDR3 in DNA: TGTGCCAGCAGCCGATGGGGGGGGAACGACGGCTACACCTTC. Its protein is CASSRWGGNDGYTF.

V is TRBV4-3 and J is TRBJ2-1; a weak D match, TRBD1 (5 bases). CDR1 is LGHNA, CDR2 YSLEER, per germline. The CDR3 is 14 amino acids. V lost 0 bases, J lost 9 bases, and 12 bases lay in between. This CDR3 reads CASSQEAERGEQFF. CDR3 DNA: TGCGCCAGCAGCCAAGAGGCCGAAAGGGGTGAGCAGTTCTTC.

The chain employs TRBV21-1 and TRBJ2-3; the table's D gene call, TRBD2, was not cross checked with the DNA. TRBV21-1 constitutes a pseudogene. The CDR3 spans 12 residues. DNA of the CDR3: TGTGCCAGCAGCAACACCGTCGAGACGCAGTATTTT. Encoded protein: CASSNTVETQYF.

The chain carries TRBV7-6 and TRBJ2-5, with 13 bases identical to TRBD2. CDR1 is SGHVS, CDR2 FNYEAQ, per germline. Trimming at V came to 0 bases and at J to 4 bases, leaving 5 bases not matched to a gene. CDR3 size: 17 residues. CDR3 nucleotides: TGTGCCAGCAGCTTAGCGCTAACTAGCGGGGGGGGAGAGACCCAGTACTTC. This sequence encodes CASSLALTSGGGETQYF.

The chain employs TRBV13 and TRBJ1-6, with 9 bases lining up with TRBD1. The germline V gene has CDR1 PRHDT and CDR2 FYEKMQ (reference sequence). This CDR3 has 18 residues. Trimming at V came to 3 bases and at J to 0 bases, leaving 6 bases not matched to a gene. This chain's CDR3 is CASSFSGTGSSYNSPLHF. The CDR3 nucleotides are TGTGCCAGCAGCTTTTCCGGGACAGGGAGCTCCTATAATTCACCCCTCCACTTT.

V usage is TRBV10-2 and J usage is TRBJ1-1; 9 bases align to TRBD1. Trimming removed 6 bases from V and 6 bases from J; junction bases left unmatched: 8. CDR1 and CDR2 (germline): WSHSY, SAAADI. The length of the CDR3 is 14 residues. The CDR3 DNA sequence: TGCGCCAGCAGCCCTGGGGACAGGGTAGCTGAAGCTTTCTTT. This codes for CASSPGDRVAEAFF.

This clone has more than one count but fewer than ten. Other nucleotide sequences from this sample produce the same CDR3. The CDR3 DNA sequence: TGTGCCAGCAGTCAGAGGGGGCAGATGAGCAATCAGCCCCAGCATTTT. It codes for CASSQRGQMSNQPQHF. J is TRBJ1-5 and V is TRBV6-2 or TRBV6-3; 7 nucleotides line up with TRBD1. Germline assignment: CDR1 MNHEY and CDR2 SVGEGT. The V and J ends lost 5 bases and 1 base, in that order; junction bases with no gene match: 8. The CDR3 loop spans 16 amino acids.

This rearrangement joins TRBV11-2 to TRBJ1-1; tentative D call: TRBD1 (6 bases). Per the germline V gene, CDR1 is SGHAT and CDR2 is FQNNGV. CDR3 size: 15 residues. V lost 2 bases to trimming and J lost 1 base, with 11 bases between them. The CDR3 loop is CASSLSGVKNTEAFF. The CDR3, as DNA: TGTGCCAGCAGCTTATCAGGGGTTAAGAACACTGAAGCTTTCTTT. Looking up the rest from reference TRBV11-2 and TRBJ1-1 gives the full variable domain: EAGVAQSPRYKIIEKRQSVAFWCNPISGHATLYWYQQILGQGPKLLIQFQNNGVVDDSQLPKDRFSAERLKGVDSTLKIQPAKLEDSAVYLCASSLSGVKNTEAFFGQGTRLTVV.

CDR3 in DNA: TGTGCCAGTAGTATCCGGGGAACAGATACGCAGTATTTT. This encodes CASSIRGTDTQYF. J is TRBJ2-3 and V is TRBV19; TRBD2 might be the D (5 bases). From germline, CDR1 is LNHDA and CDR2 SQIVND (reference sequence). V gave up 3 bases and J gave up 3 bases, with 7 bases separating them. This CDR3 has 13 residues. Full variable domain (outside the CDR3, taken from reference TRBV19 and TRBJ2-3): DGGITQSPKYLFRKEGQNVTLSCEQNLNHDAMYWYRQDPGQGLRLIYYSQIVNDFQKGDIAEGYSVSREKKESFPLTVTSAQKNPTAFYLCASSIRGTDTQYFGPGTRLTVL.

The J gene is TRBJ1-5, the V gene TRBV6-6; no reliable D call. V lost 8 bases and J lost 1, with 15 bases in between. Germline loops: CDR1 MNHNY, CDR2 SVGAGI (reference sequence). This CDR3 contains 15 residues. The CDR3 nucleotides read TGTGCCAGCCTGGGAAAGGGCCCCAGCAATCAGCCCCAGCATTTT. Residues: CASLGKGPSNQPQHF.

The rearrangement joins TRBV6-6 to TRBJ1-6; tentative D call: TRBD1 (6 bases). The V end was cut by 0 bases, the J end by 7 bases, with 10 bases between. Per germline, CDR1 MNHNY and CDR2 SVGAGI (reference sequence). The CDR3 is 15 residues long. The CDR3 loop is CASSYSIQGNSPLHF. The CDR3 DNA sequence: TGTGCCAGCAGTTACTCGATCCAGGGGAATTCACCCCTCCACTTT.

The chain couples TRBV5-4 to TRBJ2-1; D is ambiguous. V was trimmed by 0 bases and J by 2 bases, leaving 9 bases between them. The CDR3 extends over 15 amino acids. CDR1 is SGHNT and CDR2 is YYREEE in the germline V gene (reference sequence). The chain's CDR3 is CASSLGIQTYNEQFF. CDR3 nucleotides: TGTGCCAGCAGCTTGGGTATACAGACCTACAATGAGCAGTTCTTC.

The chain couples TRBV6-6 to TRBJ1-1; D unresolved. The CDR3 covers 14 residues. The V end lost 2 bases, the J end lost 1 base, and 8 bases lay between the germline ends. CDR1 MNHNY and CDR2 SVGAGI come from the germline V gene (reference sequence). The CDR3 bases are TGTGCCAGCAGTTACAAGGCAGAGAACACTGAAGCTTTCTTT. Translating gives CASSYKAENTEAFF.

A word on this clone: It is likely a read error, because the conserved phenylalanine at the end of the CDR3 is missing. It is unclear where the CDR3 begins or ends on the DNA, so no DNA is shown, and the CDR3 is as TCRdb lists it. The chain couples TRBV6-5 to TRBJ2-7; the tabulated D call, TRBD1, remains unverified against the DNA. Germline CDR1 and CDR2: MNHEY and SVGAGI. The CDR3 is 11 amino acids long, termini counted. The CDR3 loop reads CAGPGTGTFSN.

The chain couples TRBV5-1 to TRBJ1-3; 7 nucleotides align to TRBD1. V shed 4 bases and J 2 bases; nucleotides not matched to a gene: 6. The CDR3 totals 15 residues. CDR1 is SGHRS and CDR2 is YFSETQ in the germline V gene. The CDR3 protein is CASSRTGDPGNTIYF. CDR3 DNA sequence: TGCGCCAGCAGCAGAACAGGGGACCCTGGAAACACCATATATTTT.

V usage is TRBV7-9 and J usage is TRBJ2-4; TRBD2 is a possible D gene (7 bases). The CDR3 runs 14 residues. V shed 5 bases and J shed 6 bases, with 14 bases lying between them. The germline CDR1 and CDR2 sequences are SEHNR and FQNEAQ (reference sequence). Here the CDR3 reads CASSPSGGLNIQYF. CDR3 nucleotides: TGTGCCAGCAGCCCCTCCGGGGGGCTAAACATTCAGTACTTC.

The chain carries TRBV18 and TRBJ1-5; no reliable D call. The CDR3 runs 12 residues. CDR1 KGHSH and CDR2 LQKENI come from the germline V gene. Trimming removed 4 bases at V and 5 bases at J, with 6 bases between. This chain's CDR3 is CASSRGDQPQHF. The CDR3 DNA follows: TGTGCCAGCTCACGGGGAGATCAGCCCCAGCATTTT.

J is TRBJ2-1 and V is TRBV5-4, with TRBD1 matching over 10 bases. V shed 0 bases and J 4 bases; nucleotides not matched to a gene: 1. The germline V gene encodes CDR1 SGHNT and CDR2 YYREEE (reference sequence). The CDR3 spans 15 residues. The CDR3 coding sequence is TGTGCCAGCAGCTTGGCGGGACAGGGGTACAATGAGCAGTTCTTC. This gives the protein CASSLAGQGYNEQFF.

The CDR3: CAIKETGANQPQHF. The CDR3 bases are TGTGCCATCAAGGAGACCGGGGCCAATCAGCCCCAGCATTTT. The genes are TRBV10-3 and TRBJ1-5; D possibly corresponds to TRBD1 (5 bases). CDR3 length: 14 residues. Trimming left V 7 bases short and J 3 bases short, with 13 bases between. From germline, CDR1 is ENHRY and CDR2 SYGVKD.

The chain uses TRBV29-1 and TRBJ2-7; D is unresolved. CDR3 length: 14 residues. Germline V gene data show CDR1 as SQVTM and CDR2 as ANQGSEA. The V end lost 0 bases, the J end lost 5 bases, and 14 bases lay between the germline ends. This CDR3 reads CSVEDQRISHEQYF. DNA for the CDR3: TGCAGCGTTGAAGATCAGAGAATTTCCCACGAGCAGTACTTC.

CDR3 amino acids: CASSLGQRTEAFF. In DNA form, the CDR3 reads TGTGCCAGCAGCTTAGGCCAGCGAACTGAAGCTTTCTTT. This chain connects TRBV7-8 to TRBJ1-1; D remains unclear. Deletions cut 1 base from V and 5 bases from J, with 8 bases between. The CDR3 loop spans 13 amino acids. Looked up from germline, CDR1 is SGHVS and CDR2 is FQNEAQ.

The rearrangement links TRBV3-1 (or the pseudogene TRBV3-2) to TRBJ2-1, with TRBD1 matching 8 bases. The germline V gene has CDR1 LGHDT and CDR2 YNNKEL (reference sequence). The CDR3 runs to 13 residues. V lost 4 bases and J lost 10; bases outside the gene matches: 6. The CDR3 nucleotides are TGTGCCAGCAGCCTAGGCAGGGGGCGCGAGCAGTTCTTC. This encodes CASSLGRGREQFF.